Described below is a single T cell receptor (beta chain) sequence and its context. The data were taken from a study of blood T cell repertoires in COVID-19. Study as a whole: Researchers got acute and convalescent COVID-19 samples from the United States, Italy and Spain. PBMCs, B-cell-depleted T cells, or T cells provided the cDNA or gDNA that made up the material.

In the authors' workflow: It was from reference gene primer amplification that nucleated cell counts were estimated. Produced via immunoSEQ multiplex PCR; TCRdb's table is partial and in-frame only. Clone size and the V and J calls come from that table; the DNA yielded D and trimming. The sample shows 200,000 to 250,000 clones, roughly four fifths of them seen only once. This CDR3 spans 15 amino acids. Deletions cut 0 bases from V and 4 bases from J, with 13 bases between. Germline lookup yields CDR1 SGHRS and CDR2 YFSETQ. The sequence was obtained from a woman between 45 and 60 years old with acute or convalescent COVID-19. The sequencing input was peripheral blood. The chain has TRBV5-1 and TRBJ1-2; D gene ambiguous. The CDR3 DNA reads as TGCGCCAGCAGCTTGGATGGAACATGGAGCTATGGCTACACCTTC. It is translated as CASSLDGTWSYGYTF.